This passage covers 14 T cell receptor beta chains from one sample sequenced in a study of T-cell memory formation after mild COVID-19. Each CDR3 protein is one row after TCRdb ran MiXCR on the 5' RACE reads. The data hold about 340,000 distinct CDR3 sequences, with roughly 15% observed a single time. The sample taken for sequencing was PBMCs or a T cell subset sorted from them (not recorded which). Every receptor here comes from a man aged 18 to 35 who had mild COVID-19 (a few samples of this study predate the infection). Cell type and time point are not known.

This clonotype was observed a handful of times. The CDR3 region is CASSQATDRFYEQYF. CDR3 coding DNA: TGTGCCAGCAGCCAGGCGACGGACAGGTTCTACGAGCAGTACTTC. J is TRBJ2-7 and V is TRBV3-1; 7 bases match TRBD1. After removal of 3 bases from V and 3 bases from J, the junction contained 8 bases not matched to a gene. The germline V gene has CDR1 LGHDT and CDR2 YNNKEL (reference sequence). The CDR3 is 15 residues long.

This chain uses TRBV6-5 with TRBJ2-1; 8 positions agree with TRBD2. Germline V CDR1 and CDR2: MNHEY, SVGAGI. The J segment lost 7 bases and the V segment lost 0 bases, leaving 8 bases of the junction unmatched. There are 16 residues in the CDR3. The CDR3 DNA reads as TGTGCCAGCAGTTACTCGGGCGGGGGGATGTGGAATGAGCAGTTCTTC. It codes for CASSYSGGGMWNEQFF.

This clonotype occurred once. The J gene is TRBJ2-7, the V gene TRBV9, with 13 bases lining up with TRBD2. This CDR3 spans 18 amino acids. The J segment lost 4 bases and the V segment lost 2 bases, leaving 12 bases of the junction unmatched. Germline assignment: CDR1 SGDLS and CDR2 YYNGEE. CDR3 nucleotide sequence: TGTGCCAGCAGCGTGGGACTAGGGACTAGCGGGGACCTGTACGAGCAGTACTTC. Its protein is CASSVGLGTSGDLYEQYF.

J is TRBJ2-3 and V is TRBV3-1; D possibly corresponds to TRBD1 (5 bases). The CDR3 sequence is 16 residues long. The germline V gene has CDR1 LGHDT and CDR2 YNNKEL (reference sequence). Trimming pared 3 bases from V and 1 base from J, leaving 14 bases between. DNA for the CDR3: TGTGCCAGCAGCCATGTTCGTGGGGCTGGCACAGATACGCAGTATTTT. This gives the protein CASSHVRGAGTDTQYF.

There are a few counts of this clonotype. The genes are TRBV20-1 and TRBJ1-6, with D possibly being TRBD1 (5 bases). Trimming removed 2 bases at V and 10 bases at J, with 15 bases between. CDR3 length: 14 amino acids. The germline CDR1 and CDR2 sequences are DFQATT and SNEGSKA (reference sequence). The CDR3: CSARPDSDRSPLHF. In DNA form, the CDR3 reads TGCAGTGCTAGACCTGACAGTGACCGGTCACCCCTCCACTTT.

The chain recombines TRBV6-1 with TRBJ2-2, with D possibly being TRBD2 (6 bases). CDR1 and CDR2 (germline): MNHNS, SASEGT. Trimming removed 4 bases at V and 1 base at J, with 10 bases between. CDR3 size: 15 residues. In DNA form, the CDR3 reads TGTGCCAGCAGTGTTAGGCGGGGGAACACCGGGGAGCTGTTTTTT. The encoded protein is CASSVRRGNTGELFF.

This clonotype was detected a few times. The chain has TRBV7-4 and TRBJ1-4; TRBD1 agrees at 7 bases. The CDR3 is 14 residues long. CDR1 is SGHVT, CDR2 SQSDAQ, per germline. V gave up 5 bases and J gave up 4 bases; unmatched junction bases: 4. The CDR3 nucleotides read TGTGCCAGCAGCCACAGGGGCCTTAATGAAAAACTGTTTTTT. It translates to CASSHRGLNEKLFF.

This clonotype was observed a handful of times. CDR3 in DNA: TGTGCCAGCAGCCCGCGGGCGGTCACAGATACGCAGTATTTT. Its protein product is CASSPRAVTDTQYF. This sequence joins TRBV7-6 and TRBJ2-3; perhaps TRBD2 as D (5 bases). The germline gives CDR1 SGHVS, CDR2 FNYEAQ. Trimming removed 5 bases at V and 2 bases at J, with 11 bases between. The CDR3 sequence is 14 residues long.

Many counts were recorded for this clonotype. The V call is TRBV20-1, the J call TRBJ2-7; D remains unclear. In germline, CDR1 is DFQATT, CDR2 SNEGSKA (reference sequence). Trimming stripped 1 base from V and 0 bases from J, with 4 bases between. The CDR3 consists of 12 residues. The CDR3 region has the DNA TGCAGTGCTAGAGGTGGCTCCTACGAGCAGTACGTC. Encoded protein: CSARGGSYEQYV.

The chain is built from TRBV9 and TRBJ1-2; 8 positions agree with TRBD1. Looked up from germline, CDR1 is SGDLS and CDR2 is YYNGEE. This CDR3 has 14 residues. Trimming at V came to 2 bases and at J to 2 bases, leaving 2 bases not matched to a gene. DNA for the CDR3: TGTGCCAGCAGCGTTGGGACAGGAAACTATGGCTACACCTTC. It translates to CASSVGTGNYGYTF.

CDR3 sequence: CASSLFSVLGEYTGELFF. The CDR3 region has the DNA TGTGCCAGCAGCTTATTCAGCGTTCTTGGGGAATACACCGGGGAGCTGTTTTTT. This rearrangement joins TRBV7-2 to TRBJ2-2; D not resolved. Trimming took off 2 bases at V and 3 bases at J, with 19 bases between the two ends. The CDR3 is 18 amino acids. Germline V CDR1 and CDR2: SGHTA, FQGNSA.

Comment on this clonotype: One end of the junction fails to match germline, which may point to a read error. The rearrangement links TRBV11-2 to TRBJ2-4, with a possible D match to TRBD2 (6 bases). The germline V gene encodes CDR1 SGHAT and CDR2 FQNNGV. CDR3 length: 12 amino acids. The chain's CDR3 is CASSGSGLSSHF. As DNA, the CDR3 is TGTGCCAGCAGCGGGTCGGGACTCAGTTCGCACTTC. The variable domain in full, with the rest retrieved from reference TRBV11-2 and TRBJ2-4, is EAGVAQSPRYKIIEKRQSVAFWCNPISGHATLYWYQQILGQGPKLLIQFQNNGVVDDSQLPKDRFSAERLKGVDSTLKIQPAKLEDSAVYLCASSGSGLSSHFGAGTRLSVL.

This clonotype came up a few times. Here the CDR3 reads CASGTGTESYEQYV. The CDR3 DNA reads as TGTGCCAGCGGCACCGGGACAGAATCCTACGAGCAGTACGTC. The V call is TRBV5-6, the J call TRBJ2-7; TRBD1 matches 7 bases. Trimming removed 7 bases from V and 1 base from J; junction bases left unmatched: 8. The CDR3 runs to 14 residues. Per germline, CDR1 SGHDT and CDR2 YYEEEE.

The sample holds a few counts of this clonotype. V gene TRBV9 combines with J gene TRBJ2-1; 7 bases align to TRBD2. The CDR3 is made up of 13 amino acids. V lost 3 bases, J lost 9 bases, and 6 bases stayed unmatched. In germline, CDR1 is SGDLS, CDR2 YYNGEE. This chain's CDR3 is CASSAWGGGEQFF. CDR3 coding DNA: TGTGCCAGCAGCGCTTGGGGGGGTGGTGAGCAGTTCTTC.